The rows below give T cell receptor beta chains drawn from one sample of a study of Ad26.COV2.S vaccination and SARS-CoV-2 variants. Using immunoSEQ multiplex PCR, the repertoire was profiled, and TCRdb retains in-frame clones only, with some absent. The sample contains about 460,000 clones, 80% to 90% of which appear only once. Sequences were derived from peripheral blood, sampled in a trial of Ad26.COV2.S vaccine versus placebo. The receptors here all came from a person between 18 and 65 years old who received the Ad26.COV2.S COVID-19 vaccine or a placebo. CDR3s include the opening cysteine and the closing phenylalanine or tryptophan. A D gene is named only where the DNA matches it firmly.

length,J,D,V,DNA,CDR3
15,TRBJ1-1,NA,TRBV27,TGTGCCAGCAGTTTTGATAGAAAACTGAACACTGAAGCTTTCTTT,CASSFDRKLNTEAFF
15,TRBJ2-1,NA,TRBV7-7,TGTGCTAGCAGCCCGCAGCAAGGCTCCTACAATGAGCAGTTCTTC,CASSPQQGSYNEQFF
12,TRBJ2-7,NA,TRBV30,TGTGCCTGGAGTGTAAGCCCCTACGAGCAGTACTTC,CAWSVSPYEQYF
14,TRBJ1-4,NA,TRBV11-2,TGTGCCAGCAGCCGGGGACAACTTAATGAAAAACTGTTTTTT,CASSRGQLNEKLFF
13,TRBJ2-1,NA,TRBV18,TGTGCCAGCTCACCCGGACCGCTCAATGAGCAGTTCTTC,CASSPGPLNEQFF
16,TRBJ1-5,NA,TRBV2,TGTGCCAGCAGTGAACCCGACATGTTTGGCAATCAGCCCCAGCATTTT,CASSEPDMFGNQPQHF
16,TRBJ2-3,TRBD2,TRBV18,TGTGCCAGCTCACCACCGGTAGCGGGGGGGGCAGATACGCAGTATTTT,CASSPPVAGGADTQYF
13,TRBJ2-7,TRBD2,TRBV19,TGTGCCAGCGGGACTAGCGGGAGCCACGAGCAGTACTTC,CASGTSGSHEQYF
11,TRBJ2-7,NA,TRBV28,TGTGCCAGCAGTTGGGCTTACGAGCAGTACTTC,CASSWAYEQYF
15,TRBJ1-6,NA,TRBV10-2,TGCGCCAGCAGTGACTCAGGGTTTGCTAATTCACCCCTCCACTTT,CASSDSGFANSPLHF
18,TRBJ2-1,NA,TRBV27,TGTGCCAGCAGTCCTAAGGCCCTCGGGGCGGGGCCTTACAATGAGCAGTTCTTC,CASSPKALGAGPYNEQFF
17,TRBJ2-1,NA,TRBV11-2,TGTGCCAGCAGCTTAGATCACGGGGGGCTATCCTACAATGAGCAGTTCTTC,CASSLDHGGLSYNEQFF
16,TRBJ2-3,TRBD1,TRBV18,TGTGCCAGCTCACCCTCACAGGGGGTGGGCACAGATACGCAGTATTTT,CASSPSQGVGTDTQYF
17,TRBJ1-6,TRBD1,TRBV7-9,TGTGCCAGCAGCTTAGTTGGTGGTGGGACAGGGCGTTCACCCCTCCACTTT,CASSLVGGGTGRSPLHF
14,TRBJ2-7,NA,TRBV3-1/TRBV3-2,TGTGCCAGCAGCCAAGTCTCGTCTGCCTACGAGCAGTACTTC,CASSQVSSAYEQYF
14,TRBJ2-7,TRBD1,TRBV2,TGTGCCAGCAGTTTTACAGGGGCGAGGCTCGAGCAGTACTTC,CASSFTGARLEQYF